This T cell receptor beta chain was sequenced for a study of control samples from healthy donors and cancer patients. Here immunoSEQ multiplex PCR was the method, and the copy in TCRdb shows in-frame clones only, minus some. The data show over 200,000 clones, about 80% seen once. This receptor was obtained from a woman aged 60-75 years with lung cancer. The sequenced sample consisted of PBMCs.

CDR3 residues: CASSPGAGNEKLFF. The CDR3 nucleotides read TGTGCCAGCTCACCAGGCGCAGGAAATGAAAAACTGTTTTTT. This chain connects TRBV18 to TRBJ1-4; D is unresolved. V was cut by 2 bases and J by 5 bases, with 9 bases left in between. Germline CDR1 is KGHSH and CDR2 is LQKENI. The CDR3 extends over 14 amino acids.